This entry describes one TCR beta chain. This table comes from immunoSEQ multiplex PCR, and its TCRdb copy is limited to in-frame clones, with some not included. The profile shows tens of thousands of clones, roughly four fifths of them singletons. This CDR3 spans 17 amino acids. Germline V gene sequence: CDR1 MDHEN, CDR2 SYDVKM. With V trimmed by 5 bases and J by 2 bases, 7 bases remained unmatched. The data derive from a study of blood T cell repertoires in COVID-19. Study in general: Italy, Spain and the United States were the sources of the convalescent and acute COVID-19 samples. The analysed material was cDNA or gDNA that came from T cells, B-cell-depleted T cells, or PBMCs.

Seattle's cohort entered during active infection and was followed longitudinally. V gene TRBV28 combines with J gene TRBJ2-3; 13 bases align to TRBD2. This sequence originates from a man aged 25-45 years with COVID-19, enrolled during active disease. The sequenced sample was peripheral blood. CDR3 coding DNA: TGTGCCAGCAGTCGCGGACTAGCGGGAGCGACCACAGATACGCAGTATTTT. Its protein product is CASSRGLAGATTDTQYF.